This is a list of T cell receptor beta chains from one sample in a study of CD8+ T cells in alopecia areata. TCRdb's table, derived via immunoSEQ multiplex PCR, lists solely in-frame clones and lacks some. The sample yields some 160,000 clones, approximately 65% seen once. The source material was CD8+ T cells sorted from blood. The source of these receptors is a human donor in good health. CDR3s include the opening cysteine and the closing phenylalanine or tryptophan. The order of the fields is J gene, V gene, CDR3 protein.

J gene: TRBJ2-3
V gene: TRBV7-2
CDR3 protein: CASSSDGANTDTQYF

J gene: TRBJ1-5
V gene: TRBV4-1
CDR3 protein: CASSQEDQPQHF

J gene: TRBJ2-5
V gene: TRBV29-1
CDR3 protein: CSVGGAGGSETQYF

J gene: TRBJ2-7
V gene: TRBV7-2
CDR3 protein: CASSLFGQGSYEQYF

J gene: TRBJ2-2
V gene: TRBV30
CDR3 protein: CAWSVSGELFF

J gene: TRBJ1-1
V gene: TRBV7-9
CDR3 protein: CASSLGREAGLEAFF

J gene: TRBJ2-1
V gene: TRBV29-1
CDR3 protein: CSVELGGRLNNEQFF

J gene: TRBJ2-4
V gene: TRBV7-2
CDR3 protein: CASSLLTGGGNIQYF

J gene: TRBJ1-5
V gene: TRBV2
CDR3 protein: CASSDGTGGQPQHF

J gene: TRBJ2-3
V gene: TRBV14
CDR3 protein: CASSQSSGRTDTQYF

J gene: TRBJ2-7
V gene: TRBV7-9
CDR3 protein: CASSLAGRWDEQYF

J gene: TRBJ2-2
V gene: TRBV29-1
CDR3 protein: CSVVAGDNTGELFF

J gene: TRBJ2-7
V gene: TRBV27
CDR3 protein: CASSPGQDYEQYF

J gene: TRBJ2-5
V gene: TRBV11-2
CDR3 protein: CASSRLGGRRETQYF

J gene: TRBJ2-2
V gene: TRBV6-5
CDR3 protein: CASSYSAGGPSGELFF

J gene: TRBJ2-5
V gene: TRBV7-9
CDR3 protein: CASSLRGQPETQYF

J gene: TRBJ1-2
V gene: TRBV5-6
CDR3 protein: CASSTTEGYTF

J gene: TRBJ2-4
V gene: TRBV29-1
CDR3 protein: CSAGDGFDIQYF

J gene: TRBJ1-4
V gene: TRBV19
CDR3 protein: CASASPNAKLFF

J gene: TRBJ2-3
V gene: TRBV25-1
CDR3 protein: CASSEVGLSADTQYF

J gene: TRBJ2-1
V gene: TRBV4-1
CDR3 protein: CASSQDTASYGDEQFF

J gene: TRBJ2-7
V gene: TRBV29-1
CDR3 protein: CSVEDGGSADEQYF

J gene: TRBJ2-7
V gene: TRBV9
CDR3 protein: CASSVTPVPYEQYF

J gene: TRBJ2-7
V gene: TRBV2
CDR3 protein: CASKGSEQYF

J gene: TRBJ1-2
V gene: TRBV9
CDR3 protein: CASSVAGFENGYTF

J gene: TRBJ2-3
V gene: TRBV30
CDR3 protein: CALRLAGGPDTQYF

J gene: TRBJ2-5
V gene: TRBV7-7
CDR3 protein: CASSFSAGVGETQYF

J gene: TRBJ1-5
V gene: TRBV29-1
CDR3 protein: CSVEEGGDQPQHF

J gene: TRBJ1-1
V gene: TRBV10-2
CDR3 protein: CASSVSGGNTEAFF

J gene: TRBJ2-5
V gene: TRBV23-1
CDR3 protein: CASSHSRDNQETQYF

J gene: TRBJ2-7
V gene: TRBV28
CDR3 protein: CASSGVAYEQYF

J gene: TRBJ2-5
V gene: TRBV11-2
CDR3 protein: CASSFLSGGPQETQYF

J gene: TRBJ2-7
V gene: TRBV13
CDR3 protein: CASSLTSGEQYF

J gene: TRBJ2-1
V gene: TRBV6-6
CDR3 protein: CASSPFSGIYNEQFF

J gene: TRBJ2-7
V gene: TRBV11-2
CDR3 protein: CASSLTGTPYEQYF

J gene: TRBJ2-1
V gene: TRBV2
CDR3 protein: CASSERSAVNEQFF

J gene: TRBJ1-3
V gene: TRBV9
CDR3 protein: CASSHGEGEFGNTIYF

J gene: TRBJ2-5
V gene: TRBV4-1
CDR3 protein: CASSQDSGPWWTQYF

J gene: TRBJ2-7
V gene: TRBV5-1
CDR3 protein: CASRTGGGEQYF

J gene: TRBJ2-7
V gene: TRBV28
CDR3 protein: CASGYEQYF

J gene: TRBJ2-2
V gene: TRBV28
CDR3 protein: CASKEGGGNTGELFF

J gene: TRBJ1-2
V gene: TRBV29-1
CDR3 protein: CSVTTGGTYGYTF

J gene: TRBJ1-1
V gene: TRBV23-1
CDR3 protein: CASSTGRRGNTEAFF

J gene: TRBJ1-5
V gene: TRBV9
CDR3 protein: CASVGTEHYQPQHF

J gene: TRBJ2-1
V gene: TRBV6-5
CDR3 protein: CASSYGGSSYNEQFF